In its sample, the clone carrying this T cell receptor gamma chain was seen a few times. Its specificity is not known. This sample is part of a study of human gamma delta and Vdelta1 T cells. Notes on the study in general: Acute myeloid leukemia was reportedly broadly targeted by polyclonal Delta One T cells.

TCRdb repeated clone calling on the PCR reads with CATT. The sample contains 5,100 or so gamma-chain clones, roughly 35% of which appear only once. J gave up 8 bases and V 8 bases, and 7 bases lay outside the gene matches. CDR3 length: 11 amino acids. This sequence joins TRGV10 and TRGJ1 or TRGJ2. TRGV10 is an ORF; its function is uncertain. Sequencing was performed on Vdelta1 gamma-delta T cells from blood grown in culture (DOT cells). This clonotype was sampled from a human donor in good health. The CDR3: CAAWDRNKKLF. CDR3 coding DNA: TGTGCTGCGTGGGATCGTAATAAGAAACTCTTT.